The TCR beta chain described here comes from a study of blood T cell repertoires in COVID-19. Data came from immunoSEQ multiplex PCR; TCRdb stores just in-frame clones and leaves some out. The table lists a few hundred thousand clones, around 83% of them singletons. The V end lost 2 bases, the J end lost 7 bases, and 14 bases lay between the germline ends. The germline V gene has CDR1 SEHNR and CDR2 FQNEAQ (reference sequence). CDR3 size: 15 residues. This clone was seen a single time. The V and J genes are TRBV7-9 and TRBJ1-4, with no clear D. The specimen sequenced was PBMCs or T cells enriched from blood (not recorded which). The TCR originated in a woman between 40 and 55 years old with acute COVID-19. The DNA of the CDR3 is TGTGCCAGCAGCTTACGGACCGGGAGTAGTGAAAAACTGTTTTTT. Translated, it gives CASSLRTGSSEKLFF.